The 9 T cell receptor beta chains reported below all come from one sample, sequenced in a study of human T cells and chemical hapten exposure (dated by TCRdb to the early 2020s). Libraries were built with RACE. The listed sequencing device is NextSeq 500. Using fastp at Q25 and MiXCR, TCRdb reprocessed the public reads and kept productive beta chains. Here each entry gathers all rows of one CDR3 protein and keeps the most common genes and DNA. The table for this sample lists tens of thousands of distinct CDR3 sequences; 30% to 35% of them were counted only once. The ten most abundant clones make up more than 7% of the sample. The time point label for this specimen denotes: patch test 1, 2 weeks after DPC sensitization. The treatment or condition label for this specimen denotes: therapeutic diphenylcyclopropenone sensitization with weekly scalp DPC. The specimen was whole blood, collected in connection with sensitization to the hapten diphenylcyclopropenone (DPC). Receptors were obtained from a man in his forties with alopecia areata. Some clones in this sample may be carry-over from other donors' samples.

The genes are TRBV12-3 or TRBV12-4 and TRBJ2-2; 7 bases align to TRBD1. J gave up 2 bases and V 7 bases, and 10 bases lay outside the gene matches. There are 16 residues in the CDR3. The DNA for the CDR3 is TGTGCCAGCAACCCCAGACAGGGAATAAACACCGGGGAGCTGTTTTTT. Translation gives CASNPRQGINTGELFF.

The CDR3 spells CASSSGGSGELFF. The CDR3 DNA follows: TGTGCCAGCAGTTCAGGGGGGTCCGGGGAGCTGTTTTTT. V gene TRBV27 combines with J gene TRBJ2-2; D may be TRBD1 (7 bases). V dropped 4 bases and J dropped 6 bases, with 9 bases sitting between them. The CDR3 covers 13 residues. Germline V gives CDR1 MNHEY, CDR2 SMNVEV (reference sequence).

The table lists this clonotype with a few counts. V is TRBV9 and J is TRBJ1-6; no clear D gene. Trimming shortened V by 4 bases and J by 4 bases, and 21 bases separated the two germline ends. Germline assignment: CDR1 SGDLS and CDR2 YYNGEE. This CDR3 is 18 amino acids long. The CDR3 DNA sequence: TGTGCCAGCAGCCCGCACAAGGTGGGGAAAACTTATAATTCACCCCTCCACTTT. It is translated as CASSPHKVGKTYNSPLHF.

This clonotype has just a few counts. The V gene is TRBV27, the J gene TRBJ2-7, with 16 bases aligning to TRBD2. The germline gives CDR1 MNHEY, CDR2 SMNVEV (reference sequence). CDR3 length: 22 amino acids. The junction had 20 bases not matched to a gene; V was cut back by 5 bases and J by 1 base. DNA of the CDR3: TGTGCCAGCAGTGGGGGTCAGGGGACCATGGGGACTAGCGGGAGGGGTTCCTACGAGCAGTACTTC. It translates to CASSGGQGTMGTSGRGSYEQYF.

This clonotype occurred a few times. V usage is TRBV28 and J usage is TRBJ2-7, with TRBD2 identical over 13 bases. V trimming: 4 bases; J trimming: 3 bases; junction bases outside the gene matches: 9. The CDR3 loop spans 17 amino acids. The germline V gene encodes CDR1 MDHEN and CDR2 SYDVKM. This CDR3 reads CASSSPRTSGSIYEQYF. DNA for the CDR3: TGTGCCAGCAGTTCCCCTCGGACTAGCGGGAGTATCTACGAGCAGTACTTC.

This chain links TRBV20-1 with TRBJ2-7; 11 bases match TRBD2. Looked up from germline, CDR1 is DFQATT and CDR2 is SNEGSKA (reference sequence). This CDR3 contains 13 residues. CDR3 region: CSASEQPTSGSIV. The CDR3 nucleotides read TGCAGTGCTAGCGAGCAACCAACTAGCGGGAGTATCGTC.

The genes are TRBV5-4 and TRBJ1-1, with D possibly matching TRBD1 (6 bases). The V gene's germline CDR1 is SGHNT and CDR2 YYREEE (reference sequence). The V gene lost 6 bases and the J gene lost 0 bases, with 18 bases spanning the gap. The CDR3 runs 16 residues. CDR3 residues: CASTMGGGRLNTEAFF. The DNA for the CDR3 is TGTGCCAGCACCATGGGGGGCGGCCGTTTGAACACTGAAGCTTTCTTT.

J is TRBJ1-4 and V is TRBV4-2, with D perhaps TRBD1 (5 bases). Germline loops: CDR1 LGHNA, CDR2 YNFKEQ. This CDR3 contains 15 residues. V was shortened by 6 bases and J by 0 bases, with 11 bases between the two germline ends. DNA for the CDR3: TGTGCCAGCAGAACCTCAGGGTCAACTAATGAAAAACTGTTTTTT. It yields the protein CASRTSGSTNEKLFF.

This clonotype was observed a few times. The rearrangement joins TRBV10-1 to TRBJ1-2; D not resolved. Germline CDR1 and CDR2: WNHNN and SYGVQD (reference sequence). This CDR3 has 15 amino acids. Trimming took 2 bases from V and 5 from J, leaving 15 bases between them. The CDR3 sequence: CASSERESDPYGYTF. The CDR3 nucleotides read TGCGCCAGCAGTGAGAGGGAGTCAGATCCATATGGCTACACCTTC.